Included here is one TCR beta chain sequence, with context. The antigen is not known. Deletions cut 3 bases from V and 3 bases from J, with 16 bases between. The CDR3 is 16 residues long. The germline gives CDR1 KGHDR, CDR2 SFDVKD. This sample stems from a study of blood T cells in healthy people across ages. Samples had at least 7 million PBMCs isolated from them. Points from the study as a whole: Researchers report that TCR beta diversity correlated strongly with naive T cell percentage. It was not possible, with unsorted PBMCs, to conclusively compare naive and antigen-experienced cells. There were more naive CD4+ cells and higher diversity in long-lived donors than in aged donors.

The use of a sample-barcoded 5' primer and a J-beta primer mix characterized a second PCR of about 7 to 12 cycles. TCRdb reprocessed the 5' RACE reads with MiXCR, giving one entry per CDR3 protein. The sample has more than 800,000 distinct CDR3 sequences, 29% seen once. Specimen: blood. The clonotype comes from a woman older than 75 in good health. The genes are TRBV24-1 and TRBJ2-5; the D gene is possibly TRBD1 (5 bases). Here the CDR3 reads CATSDPKRPGKETQYF. The CDR3 DNA is TGTGCCACCAGTGATCCGAAACGACCAGGGAAAGAGACCCAGTACTTC.